The entry below describes one T cell receptor (beta chain). Its specificity is unknown. The data derive from a study of cytomegalovirus exposure and HLA in healthy donors. Study-wide points: Later analysis demonstrated an association between a missense DCLRE1C variant and TCR beta V- and J-gene trimming.

PCR primers comprised 60 Vbeta and 13 Jbeta primers. Method: immunoSEQ multiplex PCR; TCRdb's copy keeps in-frame clones and lacks some. The sample shows some 180,000 clones, around four fifths of them seen only once. Germline V CDR1 and CDR2: GTSNPN, SVGIG (reference sequence). This CDR3 spans 14 amino acids. The chain uses TRBV30 and TRBJ2-5; a weak D match, TRBD2 (5 bases). This clonotype originated in a man aged 35-49 years in good health and CMV-seropositive. Material for sequencing was PBMCs. CDR3 in DNA: TGTGCTATAACCCGGGATCCTGCCCAAGAGACCCAGTACTTC. It encodes CAITRDPAQETQYF. Drawing the rest from reference TRBV30 and TRBJ2-5, the complete variable domain is SQTIHQWPATLVQPVGSPLSLECTVEGTSNPNLYWYRQAAGRGLQLLFYSVGIGQISSEVPQNLSASRPQDRQFILSSKKLLLSDSGFYLCAITRDPAQETQYFGPGTRLLVL.